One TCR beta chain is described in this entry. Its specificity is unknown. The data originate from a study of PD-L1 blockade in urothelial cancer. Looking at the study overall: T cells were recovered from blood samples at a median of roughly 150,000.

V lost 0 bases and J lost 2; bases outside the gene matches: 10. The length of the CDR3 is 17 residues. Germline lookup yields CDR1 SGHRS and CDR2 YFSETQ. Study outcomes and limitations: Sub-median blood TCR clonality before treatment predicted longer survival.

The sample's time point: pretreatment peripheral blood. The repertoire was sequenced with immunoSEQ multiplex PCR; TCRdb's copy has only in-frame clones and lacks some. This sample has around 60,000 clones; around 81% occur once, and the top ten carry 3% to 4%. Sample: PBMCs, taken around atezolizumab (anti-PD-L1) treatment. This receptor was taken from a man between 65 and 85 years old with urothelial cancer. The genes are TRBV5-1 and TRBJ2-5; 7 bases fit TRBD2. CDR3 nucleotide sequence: TGCGCCAGCAGCTTGGCGGGGGGTCTGGGGGATCAAGAGACCCAGTACTTC. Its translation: CASSLAGGLGDQETQYF.